What follows are 17 T cell receptor beta chains derived from one specimen sequenced in a study of blood T cell repertoires in COVID-19. Produced via immunoSEQ multiplex PCR; TCRdb's table is partial and in-frame only. The sample lists 200,000 to 250,000 clones; 70% to 90% were seen once. Material: PBMCs or T cells enriched from blood (not recorded which). The origin of the receptors is a man younger than 40 who had recovered from COVID-19.

The chain uses TRBV5-1 and TRBJ2-3; 8 bases are a match to TRBD1. Germline values: CDR1 SGHRS, CDR2 YFSETQ. Losses at the gene ends were 2 bases for V and 6 bases for J; bases not matched to a gene: 2. The CDR3 spans 13 residues. CDR3 nucleotide sequence: TGCGCCAGCAGCTTCGGACAGGGCGATACGCAGTATTTT. Amino acids: CASSFGQGDTQYF.

This clone was detected only a few times. This chain joins TRBV7-9 and TRBJ2-6, with D perhaps matching TRBD1 (5 bases). This CDR3 has 15 amino acids. Deletions cut 2 bases from V and 4 bases from J, with 9 bases between. Germline CDR1 reads SEHNR; CDR2 reads FQNEAQ (reference sequence). CDR3 loop: CASSLWGRGANVLTF. The CDR3 DNA is TGTGCCAGCAGCTTATGGGGCAGGGGGGCCAACGTCCTGACTTTC.

This sequence joins TRBV19 and TRBJ2-7; 10 bases map to TRBD1. Germline V gene lookup returns CDR1 LNHDA and CDR2 SQIVND (reference sequence). J was trimmed by 7 bases and V by 5 bases; bases with no gene match: 8. The CDR3 consists of 14 residues. CDR3 amino acids: CASSPDRGSWEQYF. The CDR3 DNA sequence: TGTGCCAGTAGTCCGGACAGGGGGTCTTGGGAGCAGTACTTC.

This chain connects TRBV27 to TRBJ2-7, with no clear D. CDR1 and CDR2 from the germline V gene are MNHEY and SMNVEV (reference sequence). V was cut by 8 bases and J by 6 bases, with 5 bases left in between. This CDR3 has 9 residues. Here the CDR3 reads CASGPEQYF. The CDR3 DNA reads TGTGCCAGCGGCCCCGAGCAGTACTTC.

The chain links TRBV5-8 to TRBJ2-1; D call uncertain. CDR3 size: 13 residues. Trimming removed 4 bases from V and 9 bases from J, with 14 bases in between. CDR1 is SGHTS and CDR2 is YDEGEE in the germline V gene. The CDR3 loop is CASSQIRRLEQFF. CDR3 DNA: TGTGCCAGCAGCCAAATCAGGCGTCTTGAGCAGTTCTTC.

The chain has TRBV10-1 and TRBJ1-5; D unclear. V was cut by 6 bases and J by 3 bases, with 9 bases left in between. This CDR3 is built from 13 residues. Germline V gives CDR1 WNHNN, CDR2 SYGVQD (reference sequence). CDR3 DNA sequence: TGCGCCAGCAGCCGGAGCCCCAATCAGCCCCAGCATTTT. It specifies CASSRSPNQPQHF.

As DNA, the CDR3 is TGCAGCGTTGCACAGGGCTCCAATCAGCCCCAGCATTTT. Translation gives CSVAQGSNQPQHF. The chain recombines TRBV29-1 with TRBJ1-5, with D tentatively TRBD1 (6 bases). V dropped 4 bases and J dropped 3 bases, with 10 bases sitting between them. Germline V gene data show CDR1 as SQVTM and CDR2 as ANQGSEA. This CDR3 has 13 amino acids.

The CDR3, as DNA: TGTGCCAGCAGCTTAGTGGGAGGGAAGGGTGCCCAGCATTTT. Translation: CASSLVGGKGAQHF. The rearrangement links TRBV7-8 to TRBJ1-5; D remains unclear. This CDR3 is 14 amino acids long. The germline V gene encodes CDR1 SGHVS and CDR2 FQNEAQ. The V end was cut by 1 base, the J end by 11 bases, with 15 bases between.

This rearrangement joins TRBV10-1 to TRBJ2-1; D is uncertain. CDR1 and CDR2 (germline): WNHNN, SYGVQD (reference sequence). V was pared by 4 bases and J by 4 bases, with 14 bases between. The CDR3 is 15 amino acids. CDR3 protein: CASSALTTGYNEQFF. CDR3 sequence (DNA): TGCGCCAGCAGTGCTTTGACAACCGGTTACAATGAGCAGTTCTTC.

The rearrangement links TRBV10-1 to TRBJ2-1; 10 bases match TRBD1. The J segment lost 7 bases and the V segment lost 5 bases, leaving 5 bases of the junction unmatched. The CDR3 extends over 14 amino acids. The germline V gene has CDR1 WNHNN and CDR2 SYGVQD (reference sequence). The CDR3 coding sequence is TGCGCCAGCAGTCCTCGGACAGGGGGGAATGAGCAGTTCTTC. This gives the protein CASSPRTGGNEQFF.

V is TRBV5-5 and J is TRBJ1-5; no definite D call. Germline CDR1 reads SGHKS; CDR2 reads YYEKEE (reference sequence). The CDR3 is 13 amino acids. Trimming removed 2 bases at V and 5 bases at J, with 8 bases between. Here the CDR3 reads CASSFTGDQPQHF. CDR3 nucleotide sequence: TGTGCCAGCAGCTTTACCGGAGATCAGCCCCAGCATTTT.

The genes are TRBV9 and TRBJ2-3; a weak D match, TRBD2 (6 bases). CDR1 is SGDLS, CDR2 YYNGEE, per germline. The CDR3 is 15 amino acids. V was trimmed by 4 bases and J by 4 bases, leaving 16 bases between them. The CDR3 spells CASSPDKTRADTQYF. The CDR3 region has the DNA TGTGCCAGCAGCCCCGACAAGACTAGGGCAGATACGCAGTATTTT.

This sequence joins TRBV7-2 and TRBJ2-5, with D perhaps TRBD2 (6 bases). The ends were cut back, 5 bases at V and 5 bases at J, with 12 bases in the middle. CDR1 SGHTA and CDR2 FQGNSA come from the germline V gene. This CDR3 is 13 amino acids long. CDR3 residues: CASSRGTGETQYF. The CDR3 DNA sequence: TGTGCCAGCAGCCGGGGGACCGGGGAGACCCAGTACTTC.

This clone was seen repeatedly, ten times or more. The rearrangement links TRBV27 to TRBJ2-5; 9 bases line up with TRBD2. The CDR3 is 14 residues long. The ends lost 10 bases at V and 2 bases at J; junction bases unmatched: 8. Germline CDR1 and CDR2: MNHEY and SMNVEV (reference sequence). The CDR3 reads CATTTSGAQETQYF. The CDR3 DNA follows: TGTGCCACAACGACTAGCGGTGCTCAAGAGACCCAGTACTTC.

This clone was counted a single time. This chain links TRBV27 with TRBJ2-7, with 9 bases that match TRBD1. The CDR3 consists of 15 residues. Germline V gene sequence: CDR1 MNHEY, CDR2 SMNVEV (reference sequence). Germline trimming cut 5 bases from V and 5 bases from J; bases unmatched to any gene: 10. The CDR3 sequence is CASSRSGTGINEQYF. CDR3 sequence (DNA): TGTGCCAGCAGTCGGTCCGGGACAGGGATAAACGAGCAGTACTTC.

The J gene is TRBJ2-7, the V gene TRBV6-5; tentative D call: TRBD2 (5 bases). The length of the CDR3 is 13 residues. Trimming took 4 bases from V and 3 from J, leaving 10 bases between them. Germline assignment: CDR1 MNHEY and CDR2 SVGAGI. The CDR3, as DNA: TGTGCCAGCAGTTCTGGCGGGTACTACGAGCAGTACTTC. It specifies CASSSGGYYEQYF.

DNA for the CDR3: TGTGCCATCAGTCAGGGACTGTCCAACACTGAAGCTTTCTTT. Its protein product is CAISQGLSNTEAFF. The chain has TRBV10-3 and TRBJ1-1; perhaps TRBD1 as D (5 bases). This CDR3 comprises 14 residues. The germline V gene has CDR1 ENHRY and CDR2 SYGVKD. The germline V and J ends were trimmed by 5 bases and 2 bases, with 12 bases remaining between them.